The rows below give T cell receptor beta chains drawn from one sample of a study of neoadjuvant anti-PD-1 for oral cavity cancer. Generated by immunoSEQ multiplex PCR, the TCRdb table keeps only in-frame clones and is missing some. The data contain over 65,000 clones, roughly nine tenths of them singletons. The sequencing used PBMCs, collected after nivolumab (anti-PD-1) treatment. Receptor source: a person aged 35 to 85 with oral cavity squamous cell carcinoma. The CDR3 runs from the conserved cysteine through the conserved F or W. A D gene is named only where the DNA matches it firmly. Not every row has a clone size; where given, it reads once, few, many or a size class.

j_gene | d_gene | abundance | v_gene | CDR3nt | CDR3aa
TRBJ2-2 | . | . | TRBV6-5 | TGTGCCAGCAGTTACGAGGGAAGCGGGGAGCTGTTTTTT | CASSYEGSGELFF
TRBJ2-7 | TRBD2 | . | TRBV7-6 | TGTGCCAGCAGCTTAGAAGCGGGGGGCTACGAGCAGTACTTC | CASSLEAGGYEQYF
TRBJ1-2 | . | . | TRBV29-1 | TGCAGCGTTGAAGATATAAGGGTCTATGGCTACACCTTC | CSVEDIRVYGYTF
TRBJ2-7 | . | . | TRBV2 | TGTGCCAGCAGTGAAGGAGCCTACGAGCAGTACTTC | CASSEGAYEQYF
TRBJ2-6 | . | . | TRBV4-2 | TGTGCCAGCAGCCCAGGAGGGGGGCCTGGGGCCAACGTCCTGACTTTC | CASSPGGGPGANVLTF
TRBJ1-2 | TRBD1 | . | TRBV30 | TGTGCCTGGACCTTCCGGGACAGAAACTATGGCTACACCTTC | CAWTFRDRNYGYTF
TRBJ2-1 | . | . | TRBV27 | TGTGCCAGCAGTTTACCCCGGGGTAGGGGAGTACACTACAATGAGCAGTTCTTC | CASSLPRGRGVHYNEQFF
TRBJ2-1 | . | . | TRBV11-1 | TGTGCCAGCAGCTTAGGGACTACCTACAATGAGCAGTTCTTC | CASSLGTTYNEQFF
TRBJ2-1 | TRBD2 | . | TRBV11-2 | TGTGCCAGCGTCGGGACTAGCGGGAGGTTCGAGCAGTTCTTC | CASVGTSGRFEQFF
TRBJ1-5 | TRBD1 | few | TRBV7-2 | TGTGCCAGCAGCTCAACCCCGGACAGGGTAAATCAGCCCCAGCATTTT | CASSSTPDRVNQPQHF
TRBJ2-3 | . | . | TRBV9 | TGTGCCAGCAGCGGGGCCCTGGGGCTGGATACGCAGTATTTT | CASSGALGLDTQYF
TRBJ2-7 | TRBD1 | . | TRBV2 | TGTGCCACGGGGACAGGCCTCTCCTACGAGCAGTACTTC | CATGTGLSYEQYF
TRBJ2-5 | . | . | TRBV4-1 | TGCGCCAGCAGCCAAGATCGGGGGCAAGAGACCCAGTACTTC | CASSQDRGQETQYF
TRBJ1-2 | . | . | TRBV2 | TGTGCCAGCAGTCCCCGGGGTCGATTTGGTGAGAATGGCTACACCTTC | CASSPRGRFGENGYTF
TRBJ2-1 | TRBD1 | . | TRBV29-1 | TGCAGCGGAGGACAGGGGGCAGGGGAGCAGTTCTTC | CSGGQGAGEQFF
TRBJ1-4 | . | . | TRBV4-1 | TGCGCCAGCAGCCAAGATCGCGGCACAGCAACTAATGAAAAACTGTTTTTT | CASSQDRGTATNEKLFF
TRBJ2-3 | . | . | TRBV14 | TGTGCCAGCAGCCCCCTCGGAGGGCCCACAGATACGCAGTATTTT | CASSPLGGPTDTQYF
TRBJ1-5 | . | . | TRBV27 | TGTGCCAGCAGTTTAGGGCCAAATCAGCCCCAGCATTTT | CASSLGPNQPQHF
TRBJ2-7 | TRBD1 | . | TRBV11-3 | TGTGCCAGCAGCCCCGGGACAGTCTACGAGCAGTACTTC | CASSPGTVYEQYF
TRBJ2-5 | TRBD1 | . | TRBV2 | TGTGCCAGCAGTGAAGAGAGGACAGGCTCGGAGACCCAGTACTTC | CASSEERTGSETQYF
TRBJ2-2 | TRBD1 | . | TRBV6-1 | TGTGCCAGCACCGAGACAGGGGGTGGTACCGGGGAGCTGTTTTTT | CASTETGGGTGELFF
TRBJ1-5 | . | . | TRBV27 | TGTGCCAGCAGTCCAGAGGCCGGTTTGGATCAGCCCCAGCATTTT | CASSPEAGLDQPQHF
TRBJ2-7 | . | . | TRBV6-5 | TGTGCCAGCAGTTACTCTAGGCAGAACGAGCAGTACTTC | CASSYSRQNEQYF
TRBJ1-1 | . | . | TRBV6-6 | TGTGCCAGCAAAAGGCAGGGTGAAGCTTTCTTT | CASKRQGEAFF
TRBJ2-1 | . | . | TRBV5-6 | TGTGCCAGCAGTCCCACCCCTACAGGTCCCGACAATGAGCAGTTCTTC | CASSPTPTGPDNEQFF
TRBJ2-3 | TRBD2 | . | TRBV5-1 | TGCGCCAGCAGCTTCGGGGGGGCCGAAGATACGCAGTATTTT | CASSFGGAEDTQYF
TRBJ2-1 | TRBD2 | . | TRBV7-9 | TGTGCCAGCAGCTCACTCGGGACTAGCGGGGGTCGCTACAATGAGCAGTTCTTC | CASSSLGTSGGRYNEQFF